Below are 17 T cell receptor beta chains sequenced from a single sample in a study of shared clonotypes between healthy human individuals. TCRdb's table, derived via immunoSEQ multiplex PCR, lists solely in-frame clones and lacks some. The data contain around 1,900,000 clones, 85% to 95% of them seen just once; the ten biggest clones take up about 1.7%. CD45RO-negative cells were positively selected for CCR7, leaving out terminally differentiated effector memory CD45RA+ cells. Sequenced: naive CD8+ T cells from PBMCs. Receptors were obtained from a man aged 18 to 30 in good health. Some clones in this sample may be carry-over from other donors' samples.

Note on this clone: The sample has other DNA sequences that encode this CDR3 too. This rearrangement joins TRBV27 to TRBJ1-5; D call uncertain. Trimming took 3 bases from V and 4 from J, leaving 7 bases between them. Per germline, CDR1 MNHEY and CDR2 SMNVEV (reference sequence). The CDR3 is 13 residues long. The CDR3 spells CASSLWGNQPQHF. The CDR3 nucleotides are TGTGCCAGCAGTTTGTGGGGAAATCAGCCCCAGCATTTT.

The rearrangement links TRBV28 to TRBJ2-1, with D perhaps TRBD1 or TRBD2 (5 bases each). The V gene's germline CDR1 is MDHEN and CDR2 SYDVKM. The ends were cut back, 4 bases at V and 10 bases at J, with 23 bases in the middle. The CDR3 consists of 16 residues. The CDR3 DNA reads TGTGCCAGCAGTTCCCGGGGTACCTTCCCATACAGGGAGCAGTTCTTC. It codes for CASSSRGTFPYREQFF. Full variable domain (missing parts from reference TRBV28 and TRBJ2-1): DVKVTQSSRYLVKRTGEKVFLECVQDMDHENMFWYRQDPGLGLRLIYFSYDVKMKEKGDIPEGYSVSREKKERFSLILESASTNQTSMYLCASSSRGTFPYREQFFGPGTRLTVL.

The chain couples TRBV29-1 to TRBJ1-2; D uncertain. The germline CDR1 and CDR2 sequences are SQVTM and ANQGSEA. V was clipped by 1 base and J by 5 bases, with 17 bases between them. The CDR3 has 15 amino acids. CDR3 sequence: CSVEVRHLRLYGYTF. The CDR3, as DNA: TGCAGCGTTGAAGTCCGGCACCTACGACTGTATGGCTACACCTTC.

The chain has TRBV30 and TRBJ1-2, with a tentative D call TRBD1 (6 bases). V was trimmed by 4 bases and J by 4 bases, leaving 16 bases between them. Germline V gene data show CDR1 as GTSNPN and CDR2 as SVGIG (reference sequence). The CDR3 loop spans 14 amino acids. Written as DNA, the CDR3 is TGTGCCTGGACCTCGGGGGCCCTCGGCTATGGCTACACCTTC. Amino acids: CAWTSGALGYGYTF.

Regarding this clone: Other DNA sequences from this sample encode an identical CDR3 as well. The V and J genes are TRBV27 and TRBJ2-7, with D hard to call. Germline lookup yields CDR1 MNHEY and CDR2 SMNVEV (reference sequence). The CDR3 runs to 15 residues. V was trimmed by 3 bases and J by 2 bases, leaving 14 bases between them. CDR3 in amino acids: CASSLLPDRAYEQYF. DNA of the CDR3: TGTGCCAGCAGTTTGTTGCCGGACCGGGCCTACGAGCAGTACTTC.

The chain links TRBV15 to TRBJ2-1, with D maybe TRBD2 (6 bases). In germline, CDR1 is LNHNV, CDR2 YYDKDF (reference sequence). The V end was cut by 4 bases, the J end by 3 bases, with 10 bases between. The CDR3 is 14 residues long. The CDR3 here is CATSMRGNYNEQFF. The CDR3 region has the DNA TGTGCCACCAGCATGCGCGGGAACTACAATGAGCAGTTCTTC.

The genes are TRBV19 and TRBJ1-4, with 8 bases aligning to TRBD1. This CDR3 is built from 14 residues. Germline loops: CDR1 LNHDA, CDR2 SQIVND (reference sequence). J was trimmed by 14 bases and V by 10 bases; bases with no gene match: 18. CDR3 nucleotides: TGTGCCACCACCGGCGGACAGGGAACTGGAAGGCTGTTTTTT. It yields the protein CATTGGQGTGRLFF.

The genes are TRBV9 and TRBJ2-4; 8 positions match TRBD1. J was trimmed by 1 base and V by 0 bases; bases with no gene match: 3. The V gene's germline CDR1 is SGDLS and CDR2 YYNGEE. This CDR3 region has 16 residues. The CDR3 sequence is CASSVDQGAAKNIQYF. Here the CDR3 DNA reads TGTGCCAGCAGCGTAGACCAGGGGGCGGCCAAAAACATTCAGTACTTC. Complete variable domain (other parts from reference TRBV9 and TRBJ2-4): DSGVTQTPKHLITATGQRVTLRCSPRSGDLSVYWYQQSLDQGLQFLIQYYNGEERAKGNILERFSAQQFPDLHSELNLSSLELGDSALYFCASSVDQGAAKNIQYFGAGTRLSVL.

The DNA of the CDR3 is TGTGCCTGGAGTGTACTCTTGGGGGGATATCCCTACGAGCAGTACTTC. This translates into CAWSVLLGGYPYEQYF. This chain joins TRBV30 and TRBJ2-7; the D gene is possibly TRBD2 (6 bases). V was cut by 0 bases and J by 2 bases, with 17 bases left in between. CDR3 length equals 16 residues. CDR1 GTSNPN and CDR2 SVGIG come from the germline V gene (reference sequence). The whole variable domain, filled in from reference TRBV30 and TRBJ2-7, reads SQTIHQWPATLVQPVGSPLSLECTVEGTSNPNLYWYRQAAGRGLQLLFYSVGIGQISSEVPQNLSASRPQDRQFILSSKKLLLSDSGFYLCAWSVLLGGYPYEQYFGPGTRLTVT.

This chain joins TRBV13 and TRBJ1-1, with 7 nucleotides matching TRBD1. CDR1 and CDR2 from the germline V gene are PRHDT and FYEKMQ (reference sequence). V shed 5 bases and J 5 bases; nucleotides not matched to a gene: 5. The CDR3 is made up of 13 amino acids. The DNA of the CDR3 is TGTGCCAGCAGCGGGGACAGTCAGACTGAAGCTTTCTTT. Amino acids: CASSGDSQTEAFF.

CDR3 loop: CASRHQFRGRLAGGYEQYF. The CDR3 coding sequence is TGCGCCAGCAGACACCAATTCAGGGGGCGGCTAGCGGGGGGCTACGAGCAGTACTTC. The genes are TRBV4-1 and TRBJ2-7; 11 bases match TRBD2. The germline V gene has CDR1 MGHRA and CDR2 YSYEKL. J gave up 3 bases and V 6 bases, and 19 bases lay outside the gene matches. The CDR3 covers 19 residues.

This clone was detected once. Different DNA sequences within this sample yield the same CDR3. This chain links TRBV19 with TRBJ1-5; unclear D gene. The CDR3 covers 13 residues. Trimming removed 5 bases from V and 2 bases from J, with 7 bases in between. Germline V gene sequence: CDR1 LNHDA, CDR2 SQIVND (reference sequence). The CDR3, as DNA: TGTGCCAGTAGTCCAGGAGGCAATCAGCCCCAGCATTTT. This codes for CASSPGGNQPQHF.

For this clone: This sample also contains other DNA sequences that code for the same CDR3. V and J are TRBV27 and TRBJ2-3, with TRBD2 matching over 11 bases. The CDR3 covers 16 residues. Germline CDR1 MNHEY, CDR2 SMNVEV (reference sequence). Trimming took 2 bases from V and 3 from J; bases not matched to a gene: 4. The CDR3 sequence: CASSLRTSGGTDTQYF. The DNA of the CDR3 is TGTGCCAGCAGTTTACGCACTAGCGGGGGTACAGATACGCAGTATTTT.

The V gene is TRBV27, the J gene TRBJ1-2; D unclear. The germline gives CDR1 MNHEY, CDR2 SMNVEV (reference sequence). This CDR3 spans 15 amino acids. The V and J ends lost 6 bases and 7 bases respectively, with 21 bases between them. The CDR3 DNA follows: TGTGCCAGCAGCCTGAGTGGTGAAGGGATATCTGGCTACACCTTC. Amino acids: CASSLSGEGISGYTF.

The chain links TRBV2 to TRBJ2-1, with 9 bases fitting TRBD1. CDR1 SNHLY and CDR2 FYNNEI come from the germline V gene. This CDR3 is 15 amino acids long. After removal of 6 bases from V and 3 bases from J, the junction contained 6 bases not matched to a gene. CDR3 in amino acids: CASRTGTGHYNEQFF. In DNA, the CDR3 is TGTGCCAGCAGGACCGGGACAGGGCACTACAATGAGCAGTTCTTC.

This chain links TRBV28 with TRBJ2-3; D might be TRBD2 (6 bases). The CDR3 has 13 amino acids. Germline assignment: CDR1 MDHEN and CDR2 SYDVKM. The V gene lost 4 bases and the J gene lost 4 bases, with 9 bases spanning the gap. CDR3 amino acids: CASSSRLADTQYF. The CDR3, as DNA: TGTGCCAGCAGTTCGAGACTAGCAGATACGCAGTATTTT. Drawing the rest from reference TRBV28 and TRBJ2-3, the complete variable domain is DVKVTQSSRYLVKRTGEKVFLECVQDMDHENMFWYRQDPGLGLRLIYFSYDVKMKEKGDIPEGYSVSREKKERFSLILESASTNQTSMYLCASSSRLADTQYFGPGTRLTVL.

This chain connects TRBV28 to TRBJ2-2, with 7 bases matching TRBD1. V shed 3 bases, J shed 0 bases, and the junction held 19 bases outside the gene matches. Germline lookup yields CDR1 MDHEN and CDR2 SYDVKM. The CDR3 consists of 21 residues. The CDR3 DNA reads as TGTGCCAGCAGTTTTTTCCGTCTAAGGGGGCCAAGAGACCCGAACACCGGGGAGCTGTTTTTT. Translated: CASSFFRLRGPRDPNTGELFF.